The TCR beta chain described here comes from a study of cytomegalovirus exposure and HLA in healthy donors. Study conclusions and caveats: In vitro, a few CMV-associated chains proved specific for CMV antigens. Sequencing artifact likely explains a cluster of highly shared sequence variants. Productive status was seen about 87% or about 30% of the time for most TCR beta V segments in an earlier analysis.

The donors comprised healthy bone marrow donors. Trimming took off 5 bases at V and 3 bases at J, with 4 bases between the two ends. CDR1 SNHLY and CDR2 FYNNEI come from the germline V gene. The CDR3 spans 11 residues. Comment on this clone: Its antigen remains unknown.

Primers included in the PCR were 60 Vbeta and 13 Jbeta primers. Repertoires were generated with immunoSEQ multiplex PCR, while TCRdb's copy carries only in-frame clones and drops some. The sample has 200,000 or so clones, 76% seen once. Sequenced: PBMCs. The origin of this receptor is a man younger than 35 in good health and CMV-seronegative. This rearrangement joins TRBV2 to TRBJ1-1; D unclear. The CDR3 DNA reads TGTGCCAGCAGTCCGTACACTGAAGCTTTCTTT. Translating it yields CASSPYTEAFF.